This passage covers 7 T cell receptor beta chains from one sample sequenced in a study of T cells after yellow fever vaccination. TCRdb used MiXCR to reprocess the 5' RACE reads, holding one entry per CDR3 protein. The sample has 450,000 to 600,000 distinct CDR3 sequences, less than 20% seen once. This material consisted of PBMCs, taken around 5 days after the first yellow fever vaccination. These receptors originate from a man between 18 and 29 years old who received the YFV17D yellow fever vaccine.

In the case of this clonotype: This clone may be a read error of a much larger clone one base away. Lacking the conserved final phenylalanine or tryptophan, this CDR3 likely reflects a read error. The J gene is TRBJ2-2, the V gene TRBV6-5; no reliable D call. The germline gives CDR1 MNHEY, CDR2 SVGAGI. Trimming took off 1 base at V and 6 bases at J, with 6 bases between the two ends. This CDR3 has 13 residues. In nucleotides, the CDR3 is TGTGCCAGCAGTTACTTGGGCGCCGGGGAGCTGTTTTAT. It codes for CASSYLGAGELFY.

This clonotype was picked up a small number of times. V and J are TRBV10-3 and TRBJ2-3, with 9 bases identical to TRBD2. Germline trimming cut 3 bases from V and 2 bases from J; bases unmatched to any gene: 3. Per the germline V gene, CDR1 is ENHRY and CDR2 is SYGVKD. The CDR3 runs to 15 residues. The chain's CDR3 is CAISDPSGATDTQYF. DNA for the CDR3: TGTGCCATCAGTGATCCTAGCGGGGCCACAGATACGCAGTATTTT.

This clonotype occurred a few times. The chain employs TRBV28 and TRBJ1-3; D not certain. The CDR3 sequence is 14 residues long. Germline lookup yields CDR1 MDHEN and CDR2 SYDVKM. V was shortened by 0 bases and J by 2 bases, with 5 bases between the two germline ends. The CDR3, as DNA: TGTGCCAGCAGTTTATGGGGTACTGGAAACACCATATATTTT. It translates to CASSLWGTGNTIYF.

V usage is TRBV12-3 or TRBV12-4 and J usage is TRBJ2-3; possibly TRBD2 for D (6 bases). The CDR3 sequence is 16 residues long. Trimming shortened V by 1 base and J by 4 bases, and 15 bases separated the two germline ends. The CDR3 here is CASSLVRDGEADTQYF. CDR3 nucleotide sequence: TGTGCCAGCAGTTTAGTTAGGGACGGGGAGGCAGATACGCAGTATTTT.

This clonotype was found a few times. This chain connects TRBV12-3 or TRBV12-4 to TRBJ2-7; D call uncertain. Trimming shortened V by 9 bases and J by 0 bases, and 12 bases separated the two germline ends. The CDR3 is made up of 13 amino acids. The CDR3 DNA sequence: TGTGCCAGGTCCCGAACAGTCTCCTACGAGCAGTACTTC. Amino acids: CARSRTVSYEQYF.

This clonotype occurred a few times. This chain joins TRBV7-9 and TRBJ2-3; 9 bases are shared with TRBD1. The CDR3 has 15 residues. V trimming: 5 bases; J trimming: 6 bases; junction bases outside the gene matches: 9. Germline V gene lookup returns CDR1 SEHNR and CDR2 FQNEAQ (reference sequence). The CDR3 reads CASSLGQGWRDTQYF. For the CDR3, the DNA is TGTGCCAGCAGCCTAGGACAGGGGTGGAGGGATACGCAGTATTTT.

V usage is TRBV19 and J usage is TRBJ2-2; D is undetermined. The CDR3 extends over 14 amino acids. CDR1 LNHDA and CDR2 SQIVND come from the germline V gene (reference sequence). V lost 4 bases, J lost 9 bases, and 15 bases lay in between. The CDR3 sequence is CASSRAVLDRELFF. As DNA, the CDR3 is TGTGCCAGTAGTAGGGCAGTTCTCGATCGGGAGCTGTTTTTT.